This T cell receptor (beta chain) was sequenced for a study of cytotoxic CD8 clonotypes in ibrutinib-treated CLL. About the study: Once treatment had gone on for a median of 12 months, range 6 to 36, response samples were drawn.

Germline trimming cut 8 bases from V and 1 base from J; bases unmatched to any gene: 5. This CDR3 is built from 14 residues. Per germline, CDR1 MDHEN and CDR2 SYDVKM. Clones were read by immunoSEQ multiplex PCR, and TCRdb kept only the in-frame ones, dropping some. This repertoire shows approximately 350,000 clones, roughly 70% found once; its top ten account for around 6.3%. The source of this sequence is a human donor with chronic lymphocytic leukemia. The J gene is TRBJ1-3, the V gene TRBV28; TRBD1 matches 7 bases. The sample consisted of PBMCs, taken after 36 months of ibrutinib treatment. CDR3 in amino acids: CASHRGNSGNTIYF. The CDR3, as DNA: TGTGCCAGCCACAGGGGAAATTCTGGAAACACCATATATTTT.